These 18 T cell receptor beta chains share one sample of origin, sequenced in a study of shared clonotypes between healthy human individuals. The naive CD8 population came from CD45RO-negative cells selected for CCR7, without terminally differentiated effector memory CD45RA+ cells. Clones were sequenced by immunoSEQ multiplex PCR, and TCRdb holds only the in-frame ones, with some missing. The sample has 1.5 million to 2.5 million clones; approximately 95% are singletons. Sequenced sample: naive CD8+ T cells sorted from blood. The receptors were sampled from a man between 18 and 35 years old in good health.

This chain joins TRBV14 and TRBJ2-7; D is undetermined. CDR1 and CDR2 from the germline V gene are SGHDN and FVKESK. V lost 0 bases, J lost 0 bases, and 12 bases lay in between. The CDR3 runs 16 residues. CDR3 loop: CASSQDLTWSSYEQYF. The CDR3 coding sequence is TGTGCCAGCAGCCAAGATCTTACGTGGAGCTCCTACGAGCAGTACTTC.

The chain couples TRBV9 to TRBJ1-4; D is undetermined. With 0 bases removed from V and 3 bases from J, the gap between germline ends came to 9 bases. Germline V CDR1 and CDR2: SGDLS, YYNGEE. CDR3 size: 15 residues. This CDR3 reads CASSVEGFANEKLFF. The CDR3 nucleotides are TGTGCCAGCAGCGTAGAGGGTTTTGCTAATGAAAAACTGTTTTTT.

The genes are TRBV28 and TRBJ2-3; D is ambiguous. CDR3 length: 17 amino acids. V lost 3 bases and J lost 4, with 20 bases in between. CDR1 is MDHEN and CDR2 is SYDVKM in the germline V gene. The CDR3 spells CASSFGSSLFLADTQYF. In nucleotides, the CDR3 is TGTGCCAGCAGTTTCGGCAGCTCACTGTTCTTAGCAGATACGCAGTATTTT.

This chain uses TRBV14 with TRBJ2-1, with 13 bases matching TRBD2. CDR1 and CDR2 from the germline V gene are SGHDN and FVKESK. V lost 1 base and J lost 2; bases outside the gene matches: 20. The CDR3 extends over 23 amino acids. For the CDR3, the DNA is TGTGCCAGCAGCCAAGGGGGCTGGACTAGCGGGGGAGGAGGCTCTATGGCCTACAATGAGCAGTTCTTC. Residues: CASSQGGWTSGGGGSMAYNEQFF.

The chain has TRBV6-5 and TRBJ1-5, with D maybe TRBD1 (6 bases). The CDR3 is 15 residues long. Trimming left V 6 bases short and J 9 bases short, with 21 bases between. Germline CDR1 and CDR2: MNHEY and SVGAGI. CDR3 sequence (DNA): TGTGCCAGCAGAGGGGGTCGGCCGGATTGGGGGCCCCAGCATTTT. It is translated as CASRGGRPDWGPQHF.

V gene TRBV19 combines with J gene TRBJ2-7; D gene uncertain. This CDR3 is 14 amino acids long. Deletions cut 1 base from V and 3 bases from J, with 10 bases between. Germline CDR1 LNHDA, CDR2 SQIVND (reference sequence). CDR3 sequence (DNA): TGTGCCAGTAGTATAGCGGGCCTGGGCTACGAGCAGTACTTC. Its translation is CASSIAGLGYEQYF.

This chain links TRBV4-1 with TRBJ2-5, with 9 bases identical to TRBD1. With 3 bases clipped from V and 5 bases from J, the junction kept 10 bases outside the gene matches. There are 16 residues in the CDR3. Germline loops: CDR1 MGHRA, CDR2 YSYEKL. The CDR3 spells CASSHSPQGARETQYF. The CDR3, as DNA: TGCGCCAGCAGCCATTCGCCACAGGGGGCTAGGGAGACCCAGTACTTC.

V usage is TRBV30 and J usage is TRBJ1-5, with 9 bases fitting TRBD1. The CDR3 has 15 amino acids. Germline V gives CDR1 GTSNPN, CDR2 SVGIG (reference sequence). V was clipped by 2 bases and J by 8 bases; unmatched bases: 10. CDR3 region: CAWSNSGTGWEPQHF. CDR3 sequence (DNA): TGTGCCTGGAGTAATAGCGGGACAGGGTGGGAGCCCCAGCATTTT.

The V call is TRBV5-1, the J call TRBJ1-1; unclear D gene. The ends were cut back, 4 bases at V and 5 bases at J, with 6 bases in the middle. Germline V gives CDR1 SGHRS, CDR2 YFSETQ. The CDR3 is 11 residues long. CDR3 protein: CASSRGTEAFF. CDR3 nucleotide sequence: TGCGCCAGCAGCCGAGGAACTGAAGCTTTCTTT.

The CDR3: CASSSEVEKTYNEQFF. DNA for the CDR3: TGCGCCAGCAGCTCCGAGGTAGAGAAAACCTACAATGAGCAGTTCTTC. The chain has TRBV5-1 and TRBJ2-1, with D hard to call. The germline V and J ends were trimmed by 3 bases and 2 bases, with 15 bases remaining between them. Germline loops: CDR1 SGHRS, CDR2 YFSETQ. The CDR3 contains 16 residues.

In regard to this clone: The same CDR3 arises from other DNA sequences in this sample as well. This chain connects TRBV6-5 to TRBJ2-7; no clear D gene. V was shortened by 0 bases and J by 3 bases, with 6 bases between the two germline ends. The CDR3 is made up of 13 amino acids. The germline gives CDR1 MNHEY, CDR2 SVGAGI. CDR3 coding DNA: TGTGCCAGCAGTTACTCTGAAAACTACGAGCAGTACTTC. Translation: CASSYSENYEQYF.

The chain is built from TRBV4-3 and TRBJ1-1; D call uncertain. The length of the CDR3 is 15 residues. V shed 1 base and J shed 1 base, with 10 bases lying between them. Germline V gene lookup returns CDR1 LGHNA and CDR2 YSLEER. CDR3 protein: CASSQVHLGNTEAFF. DNA for the CDR3: TGCGCCAGCAGCCAAGTCCATTTGGGGAACACTGAAGCTTTCTTT.

As DNA, the CDR3 is TGCGCCAGCAGCCAAGAGGAGGGGGCGCTTGGCACTGAAGCTTTCTTT. This gives the protein CASSQEEGALGTEAFF. The chain has TRBV4-1 and TRBJ1-1, with 7 bases matching TRBD1. The germline CDR1 and CDR2 sequences are MGHRA and YSYEKL. After removal of 0 bases from V and 4 bases from J, the junction contained 8 bases not matched to a gene. CDR3 length: 16 amino acids.

The chain recombines TRBV4-1 with TRBJ2-7; 12 nucleotides line up with TRBD2. The germline V gene encodes CDR1 MGHRA and CDR2 YSYEKL. J gave up 1 base and V 3 bases, and 4 bases lay outside the gene matches. This CDR3 has 16 residues. The CDR3 DNA follows: TGCGCCAGCAGCCAGACTAGCGGGGGTTTTTCCTACGAGCAGTACTTC. Amino acids: CASSQTSGGFSYEQYF.

The V gene is TRBV23-1, the J gene TRBJ1-2, with D hard to call. TRBV23-1 is marked as an open reading frame, function uncertain. There are 13 residues in the CDR3. V lost 5 bases and J 3 bases, leaving 10 bases between the germline ends. Here the CDR3 reads CASSECGDYGYTF. The CDR3 DNA is TGCGCCAGCAGTGAGTGTGGAGACTATGGCTACACCTTC.

The rearrangement joins TRBV9 to TRBJ2-7; D is undetermined. V lost 4 bases, J lost 3 bases, and 11 bases lay in between. Germline CDR1 SGDLS, CDR2 YYNGEE. CDR3 length equals 13 residues. The CDR3: CASSQGLDYEQYF. The CDR3 DNA reads TGTGCCAGCAGCCAAGGGTTGGACTACGAGCAGTACTTC.

V usage is TRBV11-2 and J usage is TRBJ1-4, with D hard to call. The CDR3 extends over 17 amino acids. The germline V gene has CDR1 SGHAT and CDR2 FQNNGV. Trimming left V 3 bases short and J 0 bases short, with 14 bases between. CDR3 DNA: TGTGCCAGCAGCTTCCAGTCGGTCAAGGCAACTAATGAAAAACTGTTTTTT. Translation gives CASSFQSVKATNEKLFF.

As for this clone: This specimen includes other DNA sequences encoding the same CDR3. CDR3 DNA: TGCGCCAGCAGCTCTAGCGGGGGGGCCGGGGAGACCCAGTACTTC. It is translated as CASSSSGGAGETQYF. V is TRBV5-1 and J is TRBJ2-5; TRBD2 matches at 12 bases. The CDR3 length is 15 residues. V shed 3 bases and J 5 bases; nucleotides not matched to a gene: 5. Germline CDR1 is SGHRS and CDR2 is YFSETQ.